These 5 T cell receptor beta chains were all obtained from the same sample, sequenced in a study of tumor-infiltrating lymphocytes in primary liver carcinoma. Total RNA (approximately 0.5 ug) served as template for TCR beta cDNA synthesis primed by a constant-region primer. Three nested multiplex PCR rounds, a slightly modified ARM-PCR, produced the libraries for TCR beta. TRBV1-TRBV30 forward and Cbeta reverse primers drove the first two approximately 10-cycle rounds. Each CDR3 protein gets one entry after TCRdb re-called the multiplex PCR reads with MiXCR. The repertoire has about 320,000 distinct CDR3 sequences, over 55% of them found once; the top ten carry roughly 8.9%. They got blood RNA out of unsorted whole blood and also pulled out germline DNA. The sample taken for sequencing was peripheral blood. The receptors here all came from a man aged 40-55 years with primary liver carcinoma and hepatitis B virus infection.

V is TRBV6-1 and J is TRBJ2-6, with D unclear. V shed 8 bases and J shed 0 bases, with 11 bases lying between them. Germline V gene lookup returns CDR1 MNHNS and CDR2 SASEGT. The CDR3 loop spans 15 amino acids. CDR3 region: CASSSVVSGANVLTF. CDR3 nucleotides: TGTGCCAGCTCCAGTGTCGTCTCTGGGGCCAACGTCCTGACTTTC.

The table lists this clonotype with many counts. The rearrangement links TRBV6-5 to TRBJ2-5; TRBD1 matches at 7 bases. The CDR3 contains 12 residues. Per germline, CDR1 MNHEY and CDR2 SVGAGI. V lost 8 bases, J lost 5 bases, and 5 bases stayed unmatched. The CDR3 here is CASRQGVETQYF. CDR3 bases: TGTGCCAGCCGACAGGGAGTGGAGACCCAGTACTTC.

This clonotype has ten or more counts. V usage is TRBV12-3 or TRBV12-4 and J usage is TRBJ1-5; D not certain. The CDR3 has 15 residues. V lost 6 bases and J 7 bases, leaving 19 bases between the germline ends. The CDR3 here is CASSPAAQANQPQHF. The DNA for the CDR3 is TGTGCCAGCAGCCCCGCAGCGCAGGCTAACCAGCCCCAGCATTTT.

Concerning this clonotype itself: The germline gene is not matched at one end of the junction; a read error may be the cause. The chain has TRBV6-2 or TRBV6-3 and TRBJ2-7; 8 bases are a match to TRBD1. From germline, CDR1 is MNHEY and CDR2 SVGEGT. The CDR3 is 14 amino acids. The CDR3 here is CASSLPDRAHEHYF. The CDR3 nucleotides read TGTGCCAGCAGCCTCCCGGACAGGGCCCACGAGCACTACTTC.

The CDR3 protein is CASSLWTDNQPQHF. The CDR3 bases are TGTGCCAGCAGTTTGTGGACAGACAATCAGCCCCAGCATTTT. The chain has TRBV28 and TRBJ1-5; weak D call: TRBD1 (6 bases). Trimming left V 3 bases short and J 3 bases short, with 9 bases between. CDR3 size: 14 residues. Germline-derived CDR1 and CDR2 are MDHEN and SYDVKM.